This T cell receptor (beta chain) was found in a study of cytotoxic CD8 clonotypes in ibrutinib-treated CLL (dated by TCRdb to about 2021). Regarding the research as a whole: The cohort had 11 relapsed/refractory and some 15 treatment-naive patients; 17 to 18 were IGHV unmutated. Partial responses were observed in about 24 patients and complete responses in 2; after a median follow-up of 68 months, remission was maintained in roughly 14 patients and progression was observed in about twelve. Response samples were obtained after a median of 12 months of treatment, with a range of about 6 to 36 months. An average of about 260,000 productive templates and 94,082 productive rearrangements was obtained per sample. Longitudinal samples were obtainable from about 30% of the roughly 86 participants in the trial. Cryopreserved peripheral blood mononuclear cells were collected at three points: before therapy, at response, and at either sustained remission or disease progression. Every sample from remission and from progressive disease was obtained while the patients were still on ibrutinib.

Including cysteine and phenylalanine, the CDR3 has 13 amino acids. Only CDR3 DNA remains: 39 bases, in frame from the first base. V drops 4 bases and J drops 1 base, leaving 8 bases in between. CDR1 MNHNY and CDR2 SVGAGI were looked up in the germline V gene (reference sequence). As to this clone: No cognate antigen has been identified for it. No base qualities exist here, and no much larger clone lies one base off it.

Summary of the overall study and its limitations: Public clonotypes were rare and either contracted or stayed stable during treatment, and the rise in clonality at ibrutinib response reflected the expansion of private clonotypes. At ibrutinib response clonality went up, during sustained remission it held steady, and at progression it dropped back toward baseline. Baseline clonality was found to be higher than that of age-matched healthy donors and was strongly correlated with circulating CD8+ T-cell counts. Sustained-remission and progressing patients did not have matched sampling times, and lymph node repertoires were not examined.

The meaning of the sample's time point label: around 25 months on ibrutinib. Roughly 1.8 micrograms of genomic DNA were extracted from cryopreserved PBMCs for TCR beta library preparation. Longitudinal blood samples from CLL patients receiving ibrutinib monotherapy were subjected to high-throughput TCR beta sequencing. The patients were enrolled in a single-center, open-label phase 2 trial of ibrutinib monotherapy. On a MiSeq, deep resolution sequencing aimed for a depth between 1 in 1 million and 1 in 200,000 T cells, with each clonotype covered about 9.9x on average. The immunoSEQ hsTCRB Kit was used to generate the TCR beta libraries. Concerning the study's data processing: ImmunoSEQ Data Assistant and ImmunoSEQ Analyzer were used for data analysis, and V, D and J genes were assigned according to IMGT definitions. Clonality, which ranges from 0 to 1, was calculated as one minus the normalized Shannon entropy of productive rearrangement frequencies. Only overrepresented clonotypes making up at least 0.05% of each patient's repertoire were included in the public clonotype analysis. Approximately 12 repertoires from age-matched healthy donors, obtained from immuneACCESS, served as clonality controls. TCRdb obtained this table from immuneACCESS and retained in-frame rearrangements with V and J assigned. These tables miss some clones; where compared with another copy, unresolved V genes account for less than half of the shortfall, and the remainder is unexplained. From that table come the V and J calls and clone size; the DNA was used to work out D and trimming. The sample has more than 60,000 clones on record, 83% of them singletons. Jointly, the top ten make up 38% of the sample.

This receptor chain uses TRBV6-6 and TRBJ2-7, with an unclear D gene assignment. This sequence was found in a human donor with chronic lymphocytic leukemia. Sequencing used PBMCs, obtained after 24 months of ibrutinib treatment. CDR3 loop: CASSSGPSYEQYF. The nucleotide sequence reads TGTGCCAGCAGTTCTGGGCCTTCCTACGAGCAGTACTTC.